This TCR beta chain was retrieved from a study of identical twins. General observations from the study: One should note that invariant MAIT and iNKT cells could partly confound zero-insertion analyses. Weaker excess twin sharing was observed in beta out-of-frame sequences.

Germline V gene sequence: CDR1 MNHNS, CDR2 SASEGT. Germline trimming cut 7 bases from V and 8 bases from J; bases unmatched to any gene: 12. CDR3 length equals 16 residues. Unique molecular identifiers were present on cDNA, and template switching added a universal primer site. TCRdb re-analysed the 5' RACE reads in MiXCR, keeping a single row per CDR3 protein. The table lists around 510,000 distinct CDR3 sequences, around 15% of them singletons. With regard to this clonotype: Its antigen is currently unknown.

Every donor was a healthy Caucasian. These same records also appear under a second study, on yellow fever vaccine responses in identical twins.

V is TRBV6-1 and J is TRBJ2-1, with 12 bases lining up with TRBD2. The sequence came from a woman aged 18-29 years in good health. Sample: CD4+ T cells sorted from blood. CDR3 loop: CASKTLTSGRYYEQFF. The CDR3 coding sequence is TGTGCCAGCAAAACCCTTACTAGCGGGAGGTACTATGAGCAGTTCTTC.